The rows below give T cell receptor beta chains drawn from one sample of a study of CD8 T cells in acute hepatitis C reinfection. Libraries were prepared by immunoSEQ multiplex PCR; TCRdb keeps only in-frame clonotypes and omits some of them. Here the sample spans 35,000 to 40,000 clones, just under 90% being singletons. The sequenced material came from naive CD8+ T cells from PBMCs. Receptor source: a man aged 30 to 45 with chronic hepatitis C. Both conserved end residues are part of each CDR3. The order of the fields is clone size, J gene, CDR3 length, V gene, D gene, CDR3 protein, CDR3 DNA. The D gene is left open where the match is weak. The listing skips clone size in some rows; elsewhere it reads once, few, many or a size class.

>.|TRBJ2-7|17|TRBV6-4|TRBD2
CASSGSEGLAGALEQYF
TGTGCCAGCAGTGGTTCCGAGGGGCTAGCGGGAGCACTTGAGCAGTACTTC
>.|TRBJ2-1|16|TRBV7-9|TRBD2
CASSSARRTSGGVQFF
TGTGCCAGCAGCTCTGCCCGGCGGACTAGCGGGGGAGTGCAGTTCTTC
>.|TRBJ2-1|11|TRBV14|.
CASSQGGEQFF
TGTGCCAGCAGCCAGGGGGGTGAGCAGTTCTTC
>.|TRBJ1-6|16|TRBV30|.
CAWSPPTSSYNSPLHF
TGTGCCTGGAGCCCCCCCACGAGCTCCTATAATTCACCCCTCCACTTT
>few|TRBJ1-1|13|TRBV27|.
CASRLQGSAEAFF
TGTGCCAGCAGACTACAGGGTTCGGCTGAAGCTTTCTTT
>.|TRBJ1-1|20|TRBV6-1|.
CASSERSKSWTLGLNTEAFF
TGTGCCAGCAGTGAACGTTCTAAAAGTTGGACTCTGGGGCTAAACACTGAAGCTTTCTTT
>.|TRBJ1-1|13|TRBV29-1|.
CSVVDSLNTEAFF
TGCAGCGTTGTGGACAGTTTGAACACTGAAGCTTTCTTT
>.|TRBJ2-2|13|TRBV27|TRBD2
CASSPRGVGELFF
TGTGCCAGCTCCCCCCGGGGGGTTGGGGAGCTGTTTTTT
>.|TRBJ2-2|15|TRBV6-4|.
CASSNPTRNLGELFF
TGTGCCAGCAGTAACCCGACTAGGAATCTCGGGGAGCTGTTTTTT
>.|TRBJ2-7|15|TRBV4-1|.
CASSQEIWGGYEQYF
TGCGCCAGCAGCCAAGAAATATGGGGTGGCTACGAGCAGTACTTC
>.|TRBJ2-1|15|TRBV9|.
CASSVYGSSYNEQFF
TGTGCCAGCAGCGTTTACGGGAGCTCCTACAATGAGCAGTTCTTC
>.|TRBJ2-1|13|TRBV6-5|.
CASSRGGHNEQFF
TGTGCCAGCAGCCGCGGAGGCCACAATGAGCAGTTCTTC
>.|TRBJ1-1|17|TRBV4-3|.
CASSRTHSGILNTEAFF
TGCGCCAGCAGCCGGACGCACTCGGGAATTTTAAACACTGAAGCTTTCTTT
>once|TRBJ2-2|15|TRBV9|TRBD2
CASGGLAGNTGELFF
TGTGCCAGTGGGGGACTAGCGGGAAACACCGGGGAGCTGTTTTTT
>.|TRBJ1-1|15|TRBV6-1|.
CASSESGVTNTEAFF
TGTGCCAGCAGTGAATCAGGGGTAACTAACACTGAAGCTTTCTTT
>once|TRBJ2-6|14|TRBV5-1|.
CASSLVPGANVLTF
TGCGCCAGCAGCTTGGTGCCTGGGGCCAACGTCCTGACTTTC
>.|TRBJ1-2|12|TRBV27|.
CASSLWGRGYTF
TGTGCCAGCAGTTTATGGGGCCGGGGCTACACCTTC
>few|TRBJ2-5|16|TRBV4-3|TRBD1
CASSQEPGQGKETQYF
TGCGCCAGCAGCCAAGAACCGGGACAGGGGAAAGAGACCCAGTACTTC
>.|TRBJ2-1|12|TRBV12-5|.
CASGLGLDEQFF
TGTGCTAGTGGTTTGGGACTCGATGAGCAGTTCTTC
>.|TRBJ2-2|18|TRBV13|TRBD2
CASSFGLAGGRGTGELFF
TGTGCCAGCAGCTTCGGACTAGCGGGAGGGCGAGGCACCGGGGAGCTGTTTTTT
>few|TRBJ1-5|15|TRBV9|TRBD1
CASSVGTGANQPQHF
TGTGCCAGCAGCGTAGGGACAGGCGCTAATCAGCCCCAGCATTTT
>.|TRBJ1-1|13|TRBV7-6|.
CASSTGTRTEAFF
TGTGCCAGCAGCACCGGGACCCGAACTGAAGCTTTCTTT
>.|TRBJ2-2|16|TRBV4-1|TRBD2
CASSPLSGKGTGELFF
TGCGCCAGCAGCCCTCTTAGCGGGAAGGGGACCGGGGAGCTGTTTTTT
>few|TRBJ1-1|11|TRBV11-2|.
CASSRVSEAFF
TGTGCCAGCAGTCGGGTCTCTGAAGCTTTCTTT
>.|TRBJ1-2|15|TRBV5-6|.
CASSLWGATPYGYTF
TGTGCCAGCAGCTTGTGGGGGGCAACACCCTATGGCTACACCTTC
>.|TRBJ2-1|13|TRBV6-5|.
CASSTGPYNEQFF
TGTGCCAGCAGTACCGGCCCCTACAATGAGCAGTTCTTC
>once|TRBJ1-1|12|TRBV5-6|.
CASSLGATEAFF
TGTGCCAGCAGCTTGGGGGCCACTGAAGCTTTCTTT
>few|TRBJ1-1|13|TRBV4-1|.
CASSQSLNTEAFF
TGCGCCAGCAGCCAGAGCCTGAACACTGAAGCTTTCTTT
>.|TRBJ2-2|15|TRBV6-5|.
CASSSHPANTGELFF
TGTGCCAGCAGTTCGCACCCAGCGAACACCGGGGAGCTGTTTTTT
>.|TRBJ2-7|16|TRBV5-6|.
CASSLGMASDYYEQYF
TGTGCCAGCAGCTTAGGAATGGCTAGCGATTACTACGAGCAGTACTTC
>.|TRBJ2-7|14|TRBV11-2|.
CASSSRTRVYEQYF
TGTGCCAGCAGCTCCAGGACCAGGGTCTACGAGCAGTACTTC
>.|TRBJ2-7|14|TRBV5-6|.
CASSLVPDSYEQYF
TGTGCCAGCAGCTTGGTTCCAGACTCCTACGAGCAGTACTTC
>.|TRBJ2-7|19|TRBV5-6|TRBD1
CASSLDDAVGGTGYYEQYF
TGTGCCAGCAGCTTGGACGATGCGGTTGGGGGGACAGGGTATTACGAGCAGTACTTC
>.|TRBJ2-3|13|TRBV19|.
CASSMSWPDTQYF
TGTGCCAGTAGTATGTCGTGGCCAGATACGCAGTATTTT